These 15 T cell receptor beta chains were sequenced from one sample in a study of T cells expressing NK-cell markers. TCRdb reprocessed the 5' RACE reads and keeps a single row for each CDR3 protein, giving no DNA. Recorded for this sample: approximately 420,000 distinct CDR3 sequences. Sequenced: blood T cells: a sorted CD56 or NKG2C T cell subset, CD4+ or CD8+ T cells, or bulk PBMC T cells (not recorded which). The receptors were sampled from a woman aged 45-65 years in good health.

V and J are TRBV24-1 and TRBJ2-2; TCRdb's D call of TRBD1 is untestable without DNA. The CDR3 extends over 15 amino acids. CDR1 and CDR2 from the germline V gene are KGHDR and SFDVKD. CDR3 loop: CATSDLDRGTGELFF.

The genes are TRBV3-1 and TRBJ2-1; TCRdb outputs TRBD1, but without DNA this stays unchecked. Germline V gene sequence: CDR1 LGHDT, CDR2 YNNKEL (reference sequence). The CDR3 is 14 amino acids. CDR3 region: CASSEDRGGNEQFF.

The chain employs TRBV24-1 and TRBJ2-5. This CDR3 spans 14 amino acids. Germline V CDR1 and CDR2: KGHDR, SFDVKD. This chain's CDR3 is CATSDYERQETQYF.

The chain employs TRBV4-2 and TRBJ2-2; TCRdb designates TRBD1, a call that cannot be tested without DNA. The germline gives CDR1 LGHNA, CDR2 YNFKEQ. The CDR3 runs to 18 residues. This chain's CDR3 is CASSQVSLSGSGAGELFF.

CDR3 sequence reads: CASSSRDRDFQETQYF. The genes are TRBV7-9 and TRBJ2-5; without DNA, the TCRdb call of TRBD1 cannot be checked. The length of the CDR3 is 16 residues. Germline values: CDR1 SEHNR, CDR2 FQNEAQ (reference sequence). Combining the CDR3 with reference TRBV7-9 and TRBJ2-5 gives the whole variable domain DTGVSQNPRHKITKRGQNVTFRCDPISEHNRLYWYRQTLGQGPEFLTYFQNEAQLEKSRLLSDRFSAERPKGSFSTLEIQRTEQGDSAMYLCASSSRDRDFQETQYFGPGTRLLVL.

Here the CDR3 reads CSVDIRESSYNEQFF. The V gene is TRBV29-1, the J gene TRBJ2-1; TCRdb outputs TRBD1, but without DNA this stays unchecked. Germline CDR1 and CDR2: SQVTM and ANQGSEA. The CDR3 loop spans 15 amino acids.

The chain links TRBV12-3 or TRBV12-4 to TRBJ2-5; lacking DNA, the TRBD1 call made by TCRdb goes unchecked. The CDR3 has 15 residues. The CDR3 here is CASSLTPGQQETQYF.

V gene TRBV10-1 combines with J gene TRBJ2-3; the D call from TCRdb, TRBD1, cannot be confirmed without DNA. The CDR3 covers 15 residues. Germline V CDR1 and CDR2: WNHNN, SYGVQD (reference sequence). This CDR3 is CASSVPEGATDTQYF.

The chain is built from TRBV5-1 and TRBJ2-7; TCRdb's assignment of TRBD2 cannot be checked, as there is no DNA. Germline V CDR1 and CDR2: SGHRS, YFSETQ. This CDR3 is 16 amino acids long. CDR3 protein: CASSPPGTLIPYEQYF.

The chain is built from TRBV12-3 or TRBV12-4 and TRBJ1-6. The CDR3 is 14 amino acids. CDR3 sequence: CASSFLGHNSPLHF.

The chain carries TRBV20-1 and TRBJ2-2; checking the TCRdb D call of TRBD2 is not possible without DNA. The CDR3 runs to 14 residues. Germline lookup yields CDR1 DFQATT and CDR2 SNEGSKA (reference sequence). CDR3 amino acids: CSAPSGRAGGELFF.

The V gene is TRBV12-3 or TRBV12-4, the J gene TRBJ1-2; lacking DNA, the TRBD1 call made by TCRdb goes unchecked. The CDR3 covers 13 residues. The CDR3 loop reads CATKERRLSGYTF.

The chain couples TRBV3-1 to TRBJ2-1; no DNA is available, so the TRBD1 call from TCRdb remains unchecked. Germline CDR1 LGHDT, CDR2 YNNKEL (reference sequence). The CDR3 runs to 15 residues. CDR3 in amino acids: CASSQGGVSVGEQFF.

The chain combines TRBV11-3 with TRBJ2-1; as DNA is missing, the TRBD2 call by TCRdb cannot be tested. The CDR3 totals 18 residues. CDR1 is SGHNT, CDR2 YENEEA, per germline. CDR3 sequence: CASSTRTSTSGLNNEQFF.

V and J are TRBV11-3 and TRBJ2-1; lacking DNA, the TRBD2 call made by TCRdb goes unchecked. This CDR3 contains 16 residues. Germline CDR1 reads SGHNT; CDR2 reads YENEEA. The CDR3 region is CASSVIAGRPYNEQFF.